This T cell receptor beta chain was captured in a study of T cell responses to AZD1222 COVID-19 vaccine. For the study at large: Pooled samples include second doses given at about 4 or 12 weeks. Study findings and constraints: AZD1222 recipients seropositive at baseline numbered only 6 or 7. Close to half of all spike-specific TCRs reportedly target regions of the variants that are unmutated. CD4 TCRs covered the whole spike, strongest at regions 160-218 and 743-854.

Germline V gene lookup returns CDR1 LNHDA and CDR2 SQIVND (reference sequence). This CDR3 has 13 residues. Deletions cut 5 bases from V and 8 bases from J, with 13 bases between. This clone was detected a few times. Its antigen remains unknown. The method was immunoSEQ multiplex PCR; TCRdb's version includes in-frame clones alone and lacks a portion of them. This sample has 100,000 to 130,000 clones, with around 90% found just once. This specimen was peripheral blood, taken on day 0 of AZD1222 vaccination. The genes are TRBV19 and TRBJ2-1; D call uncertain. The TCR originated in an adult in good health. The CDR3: CASSEREWDEQFF. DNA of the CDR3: TGTGCCAGTAGTGAAAGGGAATGGGATGAGCAGTTCTTC.